This T cell receptor beta chain stems from a study of cytomegalovirus exposure and HLA in healthy donors. J lost 7 bases, V lost 6 bases, and 11 bases had no gene match. The length of the CDR3 is 14 residues. The germline CDR1 and CDR2 sequences are SGHAT and FQNNGV. Regarding donors, all were healthy bone marrow donors. The PCR was carried out with 60 Vbeta primers and 13 Jbeta primers. Using immunoSEQ multiplex PCR, the repertoire was profiled, and TCRdb retains in-frame clones only, with some absent. The sample contains some 80,000 clones, around 73% of which appear only once. This clonotype originated in a man aged 50 or older in good health and CMV-seronegative. The chain recombines TRBV11-2 with TRBJ2-7; 8 bases map to TRBD2. Sequences were obtained from PBMCs. CDR3 in amino acids: CASRSSGGVGEQYF. The CDR3 bases are TGTGCCAGCAGATCCAGCGGGGGCGTGGGGGAGCAGTACTTC.